Below are 12 T cell receptor beta chains sequenced from a single sample in a study of blood T cell repertoires in COVID-19. Libraries were prepared by immunoSEQ multiplex PCR; TCRdb keeps only in-frame clonotypes and omits some of them. The sample has a few hundred thousand clones; roughly 85% are singletons. Sequencing used PBMCs or T cells enriched from blood (not recorded which). The receptors stem from a woman aged 25-40 years who had recovered from COVID-19.

This chain joins TRBV19 and TRBJ2-7; D call uncertain. Trimming stripped 3 bases from V and 2 bases from J, with 14 bases between. This CDR3 is built from 15 residues. The germline CDR1 and CDR2 sequences are LNHDA and SQIVND (reference sequence). The CDR3 DNA is TGTGCCAGTAGTATCGTGGGCGAATCGGCCTACGAGCAGTACTTC. Translation: CASSIVGESAYEQYF.

This chain uses TRBV5-1 with TRBJ2-2; 8 bases align to TRBD1. CDR1 is SGHRS and CDR2 is YFSETQ in the germline V gene. With 4 bases clipped from V and 5 bases from J, the junction kept 7 bases outside the gene matches. The CDR3 length is 15 residues. CDR3 bases: TGCGCCAGCAGCGCGCTGACAGGGGATACCGGGGAGCTGTTTTTT. Translation gives CASSALTGDTGELFF.

The chain employs TRBV7-9 and TRBJ1-4; D gene ambiguous. V was cut by 3 bases and J by 7 bases, with 12 bases left in between. The CDR3 is made up of 14 amino acids. Germline CDR1 reads SEHNR; CDR2 reads FQNEAQ (reference sequence). The CDR3 spells CASSFPGRGEKLFF. The CDR3 coding sequence is TGTGCCAGCAGCTTTCCTGGACGGGGTGAAAAACTGTTTTTT.

The V gene is TRBV6-5, the J gene TRBJ1-1, with a tentative D call TRBD1 (5 bases). The V end was cut by 8 bases, the J end by 1 base, with 11 bases between. The germline V gene has CDR1 MNHEY and CDR2 SVGAGI. The CDR3 is 13 amino acids. The CDR3 sequence: CASYRFGNTEAFF. CDR3 sequence (DNA): TGTGCCAGCTACAGGTTTGGGAACACTGAAGCTTTCTTT.

This clone is a singleton in its sample. At the DNA level, this CDR3 is encoded by other sequences in the same sample as well. The chain uses TRBV9 and TRBJ2-7; D possibly corresponds to TRBD1 (6 bases). This CDR3 has 14 residues. In germline, CDR1 is SGDLS, CDR2 YYNGEE. Trimming cost V 0 bases and J 0 bases, with 7 bases left between them. The CDR3 DNA is TGTGCCAGCAGCGTAGGGGACATCTCCTACGAGCAGTACTTC. Protein sequence: CASSVGDISYEQYF.

In its sample, this clone was seen once. The chain recombines TRBV18 with TRBJ2-5, with D possibly matching TRBD1 (6 bases). Germline V gene lookup returns CDR1 KGHSH and CDR2 LQKENI. The CDR3 totals 13 residues. The V end lost 5 bases, the J end lost 3 bases, and 10 bases lay between the germline ends. CDR3 protein: CASSAGVEETQYF. CDR3 DNA sequence: TGTGCCAGCTCAGCAGGGGTTGAAGAGACCCAGTACTTC.

The rearrangement links TRBV7-9 to TRBJ1-3; TRBD1 matches at 7 bases. Trimming took 5 bases from V and 4 from J; bases not matched to a gene: 8. Germline-derived CDR1 and CDR2 are SEHNR and FQNEAQ (reference sequence). This CDR3 region has 15 residues. The chain's CDR3 is CASSVTGVGGNTIYF. The CDR3 region has the DNA TGTGCCAGCAGCGTTACAGGGGTAGGAGGAAACACCATATATTTT.

The chain joins TRBV5-1 to TRBJ1-1, with D perhaps matching TRBD1 (6 bases). The germline gives CDR1 SGHRS, CDR2 YFSETQ. Trimming pared 2 bases from V and 0 bases from J, leaving 11 bases between. This CDR3 comprises 15 residues. CDR3 in amino acids: CASSLLGTLNTEAFF. DNA of the CDR3: TGCGCCAGCAGCTTACTCGGGACACTGAACACTGAAGCTTTCTTT. Based on the CDR3 plus reference TRBV5-1 and TRBJ1-1, the full variable domain is KAGVTQTPRYLIKTRGQQVTLSCSPISGHRSVSWYQQTPGQGLQFLFEYFSETQRNKGNFPGRFSGRQFSNSRSEMNVSTLELGDSALYLCASSLLGTLNTEAFFGQGTRLTVV.

The genes are TRBV4-1 and TRBJ1-1; D uncertain. The V gene lost 0 bases and the J gene lost 7 bases, with 15 bases spanning the gap. The CDR3 covers 15 residues. In germline, CDR1 is MGHRA, CDR2 YSYEKL. The CDR3 protein is CASSQDRPARGEAFF. DNA for the CDR3: TGCGCCAGCAGCCAAGATCGGCCGGCGCGGGGTGAAGCTTTCTTT.

The CDR3 nucleotides read TGTGCCAGCAGCCAAGGAGGATACGAGCAGTACTTC. This encodes CASSQGGYEQYF. The J gene is TRBJ2-7, the V gene TRBV3-1 (or the pseudogene TRBV3-2); D is undetermined. This CDR3 spans 12 amino acids. V lost 1 base, J lost 4 bases, and 5 bases lay in between. In germline, CDR1 is LGHDT, CDR2 YNNKEL (reference sequence).

The count of this clone is one. The CDR3 DNA reads TGTGCCAGCAGTTTATCGATTGGGGCGGGAATTGGGGACACTGAAGCTTTCTTT. Translated, it gives CASSLSIGAGIGDTEAFF. The chain joins TRBV27 to TRBJ1-1, with TRBD1 as a possible D gene (5 bases). The CDR3 length is 18 residues. V lost 0 bases to trimming and J lost 3 bases, with 20 bases between them. Germline lookup yields CDR1 MNHEY and CDR2 SMNVEV (reference sequence).

A single count supports this clone. In DNA, the CDR3 is TGTGCCAGTAGTTCAGGTTCACCCCTCCACTTT. Protein sequence: CASSSGSPLHF. The gene calls are TRBV19 and TRBJ1-6; D is uncertain. Trimming cost V 5 bases and J 9 bases, with 5 bases left between them. The CDR3 runs 11 residues. Germline assignment: CDR1 LNHDA and CDR2 SQIVND (reference sequence).